The next 7 T cell receptor beta chains were all read from a single sample in a study of cytomegalovirus exposure and HLA in healthy donors. The PCR had 60 Vbeta and 13 Jbeta primers. TCRdb's table, derived via immunoSEQ multiplex PCR, lists solely in-frame clones and lacks some. The table lists 100,000 to 120,000 clones, approximately 80% of them singletons. What was sequenced was PBMCs. The receptors derive from a woman aged 18 to 35 in good health and CMV-seronegative.

This clone has a handful of counts. The chain uses TRBV6-1 and TRBJ2-7; 7 positions agree with TRBD1. Germline loops: CDR1 MNHNS, CDR2 SASEGT. V was clipped by 8 bases and J by 3 bases; unmatched bases: 13. The length of the CDR3 is 15 residues. CDR3 DNA sequence: TGTGCCAGCCAATTAGACAGGGAGTGGGTCTACGAGCAGTACGTC. As protein: CASQLDREWVYEQYV.

The CDR3 coding sequence is TGCGCCAGCACCGGGACAGGGAATTCACCCCTCCACTTT. Translated: CASTGTGNSPLHF. This sequence joins TRBV10-2 and TRBJ1-6; 9 nucleotides match TRBD1. The V gene end was trimmed by 7 bases and the J gene end by 7 bases; junction bases not matched to a gene: 2. The CDR3 has 13 amino acids. Germline V gene data show CDR1 as WSHSY and CDR2 as SAAADI.

V and J are TRBV5-4 and TRBJ1-2; tentative D call: TRBD1 (6 bases). The CDR3 is made up of 17 amino acids. The germline V gene encodes CDR1 SGHNT and CDR2 YYREEE (reference sequence). Between the trimmed V and J ends, which lost 1 base and 4 bases, there was a span of 20 bases. The CDR3 coding sequence is TGTGCCAGCAGCTTGCGACTCCCCACAGGGCAAGGCTATGGCTACACCTTC. Its protein is CASSLRLPTGQGYGYTF.

A note on this clone: Other nucleotide sequences in the sample specify the same CDR3. The gene calls are TRBV7-2 and TRBJ1-1; D may be TRBD1 (5 bases). CDR1 and CDR2 from the germline V gene are SGHTA and FQGNSA. With 0 bases removed from V and 0 bases from J, the gap between germline ends came to 8 bases. This CDR3 is built from 15 residues. CDR3 residues: CASSLAGQLNTEAFF. CDR3 nucleotides: TGTGCCAGCAGCTTAGCGGGGCAGCTGAACACTGAAGCTTTCTTT.

This clone was detected once. The chain links TRBV15 to TRBJ2-3; perhaps TRBD2 as D (5 bases). The CDR3 has 15 amino acids. Trimming removed 2 bases from V and 0 bases from J, with 9 bases in between. CDR1 and CDR2 (germline): LNHNV, YYDKDF (reference sequence). The CDR3 nucleotides are TGTGCCACCAGCAGAATGAGGGATAGCACAGATACGCAGTATTTT. Translation gives CATSRMRDSTDTQYF.

V gene TRBV5-1 combines with J gene TRBJ2-1, with 10 bases matching TRBD2. The CDR3 has 17 amino acids. From germline, CDR1 is SGHRS and CDR2 YFSETQ. V shed 4 bases, J shed 4 bases, and the junction held 11 bases outside the gene matches. The CDR3 bases are TGCGCCAGCAGCCCGCTAGCGGGGGCCGCCGGATACAATGAGCAGTTCTTC. It yields the protein CASSPLAGAAGYNEQFF.

The CDR3: CSVEDRPNYGYTF. In nucleotides, the CDR3 is TGCAGCGTTGAGGACAGGCCTAACTATGGCTACACCTTC. The rearrangement links TRBV29-1 to TRBJ1-2, with 7 bases fitting TRBD1. This CDR3 spans 13 amino acids. Trimming took 3 bases from V and 0 from J; bases not matched to a gene: 1. Per the germline V gene, CDR1 is SQVTM and CDR2 is ANQGSEA.